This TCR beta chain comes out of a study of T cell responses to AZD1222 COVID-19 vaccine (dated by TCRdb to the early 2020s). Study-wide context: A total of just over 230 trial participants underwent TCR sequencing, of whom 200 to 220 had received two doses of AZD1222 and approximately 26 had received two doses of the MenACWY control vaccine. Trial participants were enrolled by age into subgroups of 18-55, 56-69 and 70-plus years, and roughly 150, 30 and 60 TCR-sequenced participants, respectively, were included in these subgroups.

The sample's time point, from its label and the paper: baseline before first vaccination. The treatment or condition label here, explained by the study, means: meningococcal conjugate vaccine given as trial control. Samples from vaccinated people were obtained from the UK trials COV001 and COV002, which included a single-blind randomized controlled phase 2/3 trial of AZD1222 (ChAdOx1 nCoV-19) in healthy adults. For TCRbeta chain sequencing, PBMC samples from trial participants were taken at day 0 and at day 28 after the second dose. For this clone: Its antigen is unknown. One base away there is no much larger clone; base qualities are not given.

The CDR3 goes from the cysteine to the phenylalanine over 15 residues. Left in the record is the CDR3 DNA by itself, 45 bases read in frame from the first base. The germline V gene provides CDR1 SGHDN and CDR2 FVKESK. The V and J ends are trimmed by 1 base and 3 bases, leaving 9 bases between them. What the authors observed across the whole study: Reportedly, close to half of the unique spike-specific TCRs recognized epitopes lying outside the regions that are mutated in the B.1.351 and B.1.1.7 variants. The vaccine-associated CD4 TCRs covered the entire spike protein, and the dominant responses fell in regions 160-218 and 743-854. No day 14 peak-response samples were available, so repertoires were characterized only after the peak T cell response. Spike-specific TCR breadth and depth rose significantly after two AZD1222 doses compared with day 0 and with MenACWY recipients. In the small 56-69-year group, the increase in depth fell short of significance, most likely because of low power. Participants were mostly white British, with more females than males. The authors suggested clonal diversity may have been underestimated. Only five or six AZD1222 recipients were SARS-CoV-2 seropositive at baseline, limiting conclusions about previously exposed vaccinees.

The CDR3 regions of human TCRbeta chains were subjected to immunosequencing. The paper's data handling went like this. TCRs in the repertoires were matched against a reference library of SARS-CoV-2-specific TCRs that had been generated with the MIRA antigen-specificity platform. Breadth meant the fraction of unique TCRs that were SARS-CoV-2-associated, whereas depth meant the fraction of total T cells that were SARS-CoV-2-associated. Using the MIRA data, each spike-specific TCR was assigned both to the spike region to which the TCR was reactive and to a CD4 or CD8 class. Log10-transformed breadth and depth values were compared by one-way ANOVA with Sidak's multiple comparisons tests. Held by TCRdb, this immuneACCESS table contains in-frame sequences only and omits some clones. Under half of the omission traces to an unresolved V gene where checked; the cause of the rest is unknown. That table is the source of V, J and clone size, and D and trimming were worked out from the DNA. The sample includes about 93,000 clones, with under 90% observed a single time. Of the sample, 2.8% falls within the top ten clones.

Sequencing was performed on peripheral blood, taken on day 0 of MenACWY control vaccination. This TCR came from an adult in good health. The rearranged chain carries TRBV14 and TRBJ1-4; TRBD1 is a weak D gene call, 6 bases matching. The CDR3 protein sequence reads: CASSQGGGSNEKLFF. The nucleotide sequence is TGTGCCAGCAGCCAAGGTGGGGGCTCTAATGAAAAACTGTTTTTT. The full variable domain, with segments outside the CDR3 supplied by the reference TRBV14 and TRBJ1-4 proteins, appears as EAGVTQFPSHSVIEKGQTVTLRCDPISGHDNLYWYRRVMGKEIKFLLHFVKESKQDESGMPNNRFLAERTGGTYSTLKVQPAELEDSGVYFCASSQGGGSNEKLFFGSGTQLSVL.